Listed below are T cell receptor beta chains from one sample, sequenced in a study of post-analysis software for immune sequencing data. MiXCR was run by TCRdb on the PCR reads, yielding one entry per CDR3 protein. The repertoire holds 180,000 or so distinct CDR3 sequences, with 29% as singletons. The sample consisted of blood. The receptors originated from a girl under 18 with multiple sclerosis. The CDR3 runs from the conserved cysteine through the conserved F or W. D genes are given only for firm matches. Clone size appears in some rows only: once, few, many, or a class for an expanded clone.

V	size	D	J	CDR3	DNA
TRBV7-9	-	-	TRBJ2-1	CAPGDNEQFF	TGTGCCCCCGGGGACAATGAGCAGTTCTTC
TRBV20-1	many	-	TRBJ2-3	CSARDPVLATDTQYF	TGCAGTGCTAGAGATCCAGTTCTGGCCACAGATACGCAGTATTTT
TRBV7-9	few	-	TRBJ2-3	CASSPGLASSTDTQYF	TGTGCCAGCAGCCCGGGACTCGCCTCTAGCACAGATACGCAGTATTTT
TRBV28	few	TRBD1	TRBJ2-3	CASSFDLEQGVIGDTQYF	TGTGCCAGCAGTTTCGATCTGGAACAGGGGGTTATAGGAGATACGCAGTATTTT
TRBV9	few	TRBD1	TRBJ2-2	CASSVVVAGGTGELFF	TGTGCCAGCAGCGTAGTCGTGGCAGGGGGCACCGGGGAGCTGTTTTTT
TRBV12-3/TRBV12-4	-	TRBD1	TRBJ1-1	CASSQRDRGLGNTEAFF	TGTGCCAGCAGTCAGAGGGACAGGGGGCTAGGGAACACTGAAGCTTTCTTT
TRBV20-1	-	-	TRBJ2-7	CSAHDWARVNEQYF	TGCAGTGCTCATGACTGGGCCAGGGTCAATGAGCAGTACTTC
TRBV25-1	-	TRBD2	TRBJ2-3	CASSDGLAASTDTQYF	TGTGCCAGCAGTGACGGTCTAGCGGCTAGCACAGATACGCAGTATTTT
TRBV7-9	-	TRBD1	TRBJ1-3	CASSFPRDRAFGNTIYF	TGTGCCAGCAGCTTCCCCCGGGACAGGGCATTTGGAAACACCATATATTTT
TRBV7-3	-	-	TRBJ2-7	CAISPGLTYEQYF	TGTGCCATCAGCCCGGGACTTACCTACGAGCAGTACTTC
TRBV2	-	-	TRBJ1-1	CASSGHWIPANTEAFF	TGTGCCAGCAGTGGACATTGGATCCCCGCGAACACTGAAGCTTTCTTT
TRBV7-9	-	TRBD1	TRBJ2-5	CASSLGTGGRYQETQYF	TGTGCCAGCAGCTTAGGCACAGGGGGTCGGTACCAAGAGACCCAGTACTTC
TRBV12-3/TRBV12-4	few	TRBD1	TRBJ2-5	CASSLDRRSEEQYF	TGTGCCAGCAGTCTGGACAGGAGGTCAGAGGAGCAGTACTTC
TRBV28	many	TRBD1	TRBJ2-7	CASRMDRGESDEQYF	TGTGCCAGCAGGATGGACAGGGGCGAATCGGACGAGCAGTACTTC
TRBV7-9	-	-	TRBJ1-2	CASSWAGYTF	TGTGCCAGCAGCTGGGCTGGCTACACCTTC
TRBV7-8	many	-	TRBJ2-3	CASSPYTGPTDTQYF	TGTGCCAGCAGCCCCTACACGGGACCTACGGATACGCAGTATTTT
TRBV2	-	-	TRBJ1-1	CASRENYRNTEAFF	TGTGCCAGCAGGGAAAACTACAGGAACACTGAAGCTTTCTTT
TRBV18	many	TRBD1	TRBJ1-6	CASSPMDRANSPLHF	TGTGCCAGCTCACCAATGGACAGGGCTAATTCACCCCTCCACTTT
TRBV3-1	-	TRBD2	TRBJ2-3	CASSQTVKDGRSTDTQYF	TGTGCCAGCAGCCAAACGGTCAAGGACGGGAGGTCCACAGATACGCAGTATTTT
TRBV20-1	many	-	TRBJ1-6	CSAPIWGTHNSPLHF	TGCAGTGCTCCGATTTGGGGGACACATAATTCACCCCTCCACTTT
TRBV7-6	-	-	TRBJ2-2	CASSFTRGGELFF	TGTGCCAGCAGCTTTACAAGAGGCGGGGAGCTGTTTTTT
TRBV7-2	-	TRBD1	TRBJ2-7	CASSLGRGRKSYEQYF	TGTGCCAGCAGCTTAGGAAGGGGGCGAAAGTCCTACGAGCAGTACTTC
TRBV20-1	-	TRBD2	TRBJ2-5	CSAAPLAGMETQYF	TGCAGTGCCGCGCCCCTAGCGGGGATGGAGACCCAGTACTTC
TRBV6-2/TRBV6-3	once	TRBD2	TRBJ2-5	CASSNELAGGGETQYF	TGTGCCAGCAGTAACGAATTAGCGGGGGGAGGAGAGACCCAGTACTTC
TRBV3-1	-	TRBD2	TRBJ2-7	CASSHFSGGSSYEQYF	TGTGCCAGCAGCCATTTTAGCGGGGGGTCCTCCTACGAGCAGTACTTC
TRBV20-1	-	-	TRBJ2-2	CSAAIPASPNTGELFF	TGCAGTGCTGCTATACCGGCGTCCCCGAACACCGGGGAGCTGTTTTTT
TRBV14	few	-	TRBJ2-1	CASSQELAAHNEQFF	TGTGCCAGCAGCCAAGAACTAGCCGCACACAATGAGCAGTTCTTC
TRBV6-1	-	-	TRBJ1-1	CASSQGFTEAFF	TGTGCCAGCAGTCAGGGTTTTACTGAAGCTTTCTTT
TRBV29-1	-	-	TRBJ1-3	CSVDGANSGNTIYF	TGCAGCGTTGACGGGGCCAACTCTGGAAACACCATATATTTT
TRBV7-2	many	-	TRBJ2-7	CASSLTGVVYEQYF	TGTGCCAGCAGCTTAACGGGAGTGGTTTACGAGCAGTACTTC
TRBV18	-	-	TRBJ2-4	CASSPQEGLESKNIQYF	TGTGCCAGCTCACCACAGGAGGGTTTGGAATCCAAAAACATTCAGTACTTC
TRBV18	-	TRBD1	TRBJ2-3	CASSPDRVTDTQYF	TGTGCCAGCTCCCCGGACAGGGTGACAGATACGCAGTATTTT
TRBV3-1	few	-	TRBJ2-6	CASSQRTASGANVLTF	TGTGCCAGCAGCCAGAGGACTGCATCTGGGGCCAACGTCCTGACTTTC
TRBV12-3/TRBV12-4	many	TRBD1	TRBJ1-2	CASSRTGVYGYTF	TGTGCCAGCAGCCGGACAGGGGTCTATGGCTACACCTTC
TRBV5-1	few	-	TRBJ2-2	CASSHGQSSLWTGELFF	TGCGCCAGCAGCCACGGACAGTCGTCGTTGTGGACCGGGGAGCTGTTTTTT
TRBV4-1	many	-	TRBJ2-3	CASSQDPAQDLRGMQYF	TGCGCCAGCAGCCAAGATCCGGCCCAGGACCTCAGAGGGATGCAGTATTTT
TRBV28	-	TRBD2	TRBJ2-3	CASSTSPSGYLTDTQYF	TGTGCCAGCAGCACTTCCCCTAGCGGATATCTCACAGATACGCAGTATTTT
TRBV20-1	many	-	TRBJ2-1	CSAPEGGYNEQFF	TGCAGTGCTCCCGAAGGGGGCTACAATGAGCAGTTCTTC
TRBV6-4	-	-	TRBJ1-6	CTKARGADNSPLHF	TGTACCAAAGCTCGGGGAGCGGATAATTCACCCCTCCACTTT
TRBV20-1	many	-	TRBJ2-5	CSARDLSIRETQYF	TGCAGTGCTAGAGATCTCAGTATCCGGGAGACCCAGTACTTC
TRBV7-9	-	-	TRBJ1-5	CASSLGLVQPQHF	TGTGCCAGCAGCTTAGGACTAGTTCAGCCCCAGCATTTT
TRBV20-1	few	-	TRBJ2-7	CSAHSGSASVRGEQYF	TGCAGTGCTCACTCAGGGTCGGCTTCAGTCAGAGGAGAGCAGTACTTC
TRBV6-1	-	TRBD1	TRBJ2-6	CAGKTGGDPGANVLTF	TGTGCCGGAAAGACAGGGGGGGATCCTGGGGCCAACGTCCTGACTTTC
TRBV2	-	TRBD1	TRBJ1-2	CASNLGQGPIYGYTF	TGTGCCAGCAACCTAGGACAGGGCCCAATTTATGGCTACACCTTC
TRBV5-1	few	-	TRBJ2-3	CASSWGRAGGSDTQYF	TGCGCCAGCAGCTGGGGCCGGGCAGGGGGGTCAGATACGCAGTATTTT
TRBV28	many	-	TRBJ1-2	CASSLASYGYTF	TGTGCCAGCAGTTTAGCCAGCTATGGCTACACCTTC
TRBV29-1	-	TRBD1	TRBJ2-7	CSVAQGAGEQYF	TGCAGCGTTGCACAGGGGGCTGGCGAGCAGTACTTC
TRBV2	few	-	TRBJ2-7	CASNRRDMKENEQYF	TGTGCCAGCAACCGCCGGGACATGAAGGAAAACGAGCAGTACTTC
TRBV29-1	many	TRBD1	TRBJ1-2	CSVEPRDRGPYGYTF	TGCAGCGTTGAACCGAGGGACAGGGGTCCTTATGGCTACACCTTC